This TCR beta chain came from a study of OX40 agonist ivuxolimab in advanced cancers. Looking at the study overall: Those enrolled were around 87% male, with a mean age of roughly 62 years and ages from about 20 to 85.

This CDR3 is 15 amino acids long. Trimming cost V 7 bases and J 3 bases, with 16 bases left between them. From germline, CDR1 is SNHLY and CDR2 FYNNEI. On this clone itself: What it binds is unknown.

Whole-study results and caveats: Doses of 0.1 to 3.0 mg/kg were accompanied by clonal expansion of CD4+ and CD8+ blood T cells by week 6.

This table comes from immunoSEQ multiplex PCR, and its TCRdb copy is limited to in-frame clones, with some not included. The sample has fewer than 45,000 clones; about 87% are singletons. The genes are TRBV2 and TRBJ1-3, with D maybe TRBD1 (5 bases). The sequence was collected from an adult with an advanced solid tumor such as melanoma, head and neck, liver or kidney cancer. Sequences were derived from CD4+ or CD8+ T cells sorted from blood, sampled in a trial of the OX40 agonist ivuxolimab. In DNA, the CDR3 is TGTGCCAGCACTGGGAGGGGAGTTCGTGGAAACACCATATATTTT. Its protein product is CASTGRGVRGNTIYF.